These 18 T cell receptor beta chains were sequenced from one sample in a study of shared clonotypes between healthy human individuals. The data were produced by immunoSEQ multiplex PCR, yet TCRdb's version contains in-frame clones alone and is incomplete. The table has about 380,000 clones, 95% to 97% seen once; the top ten hold about 0.34%. Sequencing was carried out using memory CD8+ T cells sorted from blood. The subset here: CD45RO+ cells pooled with CCR7-negative TemRA cells. These receptors originate from a man aged 30-40 years in good health.

This chain uses TRBV7-8 with TRBJ2-7; possibly TRBD2 for D (5 bases). In germline, CDR1 is SGHVS, CDR2 FQNEAQ. The CDR3 runs to 14 residues. Trimming shortened V by 4 bases and J by 3 bases, and 13 bases separated the two germline ends. The CDR3 region is CASSSPGFLYEQYF. CDR3 sequence (DNA): TGTGCCAGCAGCTCCCCGGGATTCCTCTACGAGCAGTACTTC. The full variable domain, its missing parts supplied by reference TRBV7-8 and TRBJ2-7, is GAGVSQSPRYKVAKRGQDVALRCDPISGHVSLFWYQQALGQGPEFLTYFQNEAQLDKSGLPSDRFFAERPEGSVSTLKIQRTQQEDSAVYLCASSSPGFLYEQYFGPGTRLTVT.

V and J are TRBV4-1 and TRBJ2-7; 7 nucleotides agree with TRBD2. With V trimmed by 0 bases and J by 1 base, 12 bases remained unmatched. CDR3 length equals 18 residues. Germline CDR1 and CDR2: MGHRA and YSYEKL. The CDR3 bases are TGCGCCAGCAGCCAAGATGGTCCTGGGGCGGGAGCATCCTACGAGCAGTACTTC. It yields the protein CASSQDGPGAGASYEQYF.

The chain couples TRBV4-1 to TRBJ2-2, with 15 nucleotides matching TRBD2. From germline, CDR1 is MGHRA and CDR2 YSYEKL. After removal of 8 bases from V and 8 bases from J, the junction contained 0 bases not matched to a gene. The CDR3 runs to 13 residues. The CDR3 DNA is TGCGCCAGCGGACTAGCGGGAGGGGGGGAGCTGTTTTTT. It specifies CASGLAGGGELFF.

The chain recombines TRBV28 with TRBJ1-2, with D tentatively TRBD1 (5 bases). CDR1 and CDR2 (germline): MDHEN, SYDVKM. The CDR3 has 15 amino acids. Trimming removed 5 bases at V and 9 bases at J, with 22 bases between. CDR3 loop: CASSPPGAGGESYTF. The CDR3 nucleotides read TGTGCCAGCAGTCCCCCCGGGGCGGGAGGGGAGAGCTACACCTTC.

The chain employs TRBV5-1 and TRBJ1-2; no clear D gene. CDR3 length: 13 residues. Germline lookup yields CDR1 SGHRS and CDR2 YFSETQ. V lost 0 bases and J lost 5, with 8 bases in between. The CDR3 bases are TGCGCCAGCAGCTTGGTCAGGCCGTATGGCTACACCTTC. It encodes CASSLVRPYGYTF.

The chain recombines TRBV25-1 with TRBJ2-2; no definite D call. Germline-derived CDR1 and CDR2 are MGHDK and SYGVNS. This CDR3 has 12 amino acids. The germline V and J ends were trimmed by 7 bases and 4 bases, with 7 bases remaining between them. The CDR3 protein is CASKTITGELFF. CDR3 in DNA: TGTGCCAGCAAGACGATCACCGGGGAGCTGTTTTTT.

Note on this clone: Relative to the germline gene, one junction end is altered; a read error may explain this. This rearrangement joins TRBV7-7 to TRBJ2-5; 13 bases match TRBD2. The germline V gene has CDR1 SSHAT and CDR2 FNYEAQ (reference sequence). The CDR3 extends over 15 amino acids. In DNA form, the CDR3 reads TGTGCTAGCAGCCCGACTAGCGGGAGGATCGAGACCCAGTACTTC. Translated, it gives CASSPTSGRIETQYF.

The chain is built from TRBV5-1 and TRBJ1-4; D is uncertain. Per the germline V gene, CDR1 is SGHRS and CDR2 is YFSETQ. V was pared by 0 bases and J by 0 bases, with 6 bases between. CDR3 length: 15 residues. CDR3 protein: CASSLGRATNEKLFF. The DNA for the CDR3 is TGCGCCAGCAGCTTGGGCAGAGCAACTAATGAAAAACTGTTTTTT. Looking up the rest from reference TRBV5-1 and TRBJ1-4 gives the full variable domain: KAGVTQTPRYLIKTRGQQVTLSCSPISGHRSVSWYQQTPGQGLQFLFEYFSETQRNKGNFPGRFSGRQFSNSRSEMNVSTLELGDSALYLCASSLGRATNEKLFFGSGTQLSVL.

V is TRBV7-3 and J is TRBJ2-3; 7 nucleotides line up with TRBD2. This CDR3 contains 16 residues. Germline loops: CDR1 SGHTA, CDR2 FQGTGA. V lost 2 bases to trimming and J lost 4 bases; unmatched junction nucleotides: 9. Here the CDR3 DNA reads TGTGCCAGCAGCTTATCGGGGGAGGGCAGCCCAGATACGCAGTATTTT. Translating gives CASSLSGEGSPDTQYF.

The chain uses TRBV10-3 and TRBJ1-1; unclear D gene. The CDR3 sequence is 13 residues long. The V gene lost 8 bases and the J gene lost 5 bases, with 15 bases spanning the gap. The germline V gene encodes CDR1 ENHRY and CDR2 SYGVKD. CDR3 region: CAIASGGKTEAFF. The CDR3 bases are TGTGCCATCGCCTCAGGAGGAAAGACTGAAGCTTTCTTT.

The chain carries TRBV19 and TRBJ1-1; D is undetermined. Between the trimmed V and J ends, which lost 4 bases and 0 bases, there was a span of 6 bases. Germline V gene sequence: CDR1 LNHDA, CDR2 SQIVND (reference sequence). The CDR3 contains 13 residues. CDR3 nucleotides: TGTGCCAGTAGTAGGCGCCTGAACACTGAAGCTTTCTTT. This codes for CASSRRLNTEAFF. Supplemented by reference TRBV19 and TRBJ1-1, the full variable domain reads DGGITQSPKYLFRKEGQNVTLSCEQNLNHDAMYWYRQDPGQGLRLIYYSQIVNDFQKGDIAEGYSVSREKKESFPLTVTSAQKNPTAFYLCASSRRLNTEAFFGQGTRLTVV.

The chain combines TRBV23-1 with TRBJ2-5, with 9 positions matching TRBD1. TRBV23-1 carries the ORF label, with uncertain function. The CDR3 has 14 residues. V was clipped by 9 bases and J by 5 bases; unmatched bases: 10. This CDR3 reads CARYRQGVEETQYF. Written as DNA, the CDR3 is TGCGCCAGATATCGACAGGGGGTCGAGGAGACCCAGTACTTC.

V is TRBV5-6 and J is TRBJ2-3, with TRBD1 matching over 8 bases. J lost 1 base, V lost 1 base, and 5 bases had no gene match. This CDR3 comprises 16 residues. In germline, CDR1 is SGHDT, CDR2 YYEEEE. The CDR3 loop is CASSLWGRGRTDTQYF. The CDR3 DNA sequence: TGTGCCAGCAGCTTGTGGGGCAGGGGGCGCACAGATACGCAGTATTTT.

The rearrangement links TRBV13 to TRBJ1-2; no reliable D call. Trimming removed 5 bases from V and 0 bases from J, with 7 bases in between. The germline V gene has CDR1 PRHDT and CDR2 FYEKMQ (reference sequence). The CDR3 sequence is 13 residues long. CDR3 sequence: CASSQTPNYGYTF. The CDR3 DNA sequence: TGTGCCAGCAGCCAAACACCTAACTATGGCTACACCTTC. Filled out from reference TRBV13 and TRBJ1-2, the complete variable domain reads AAGVIQSPRHLIKEKRETATLKCYPIPRHDTVYWYQQGPGQDPQFLISFYEKMQSDKGSIPDRFSAQQFSDYHSELNMSSLELGDSALYFCASSQTPNYGYTFGSGTRLTVV.

The CDR3 region has the DNA TGTGCCAGCAGTTGGGCCGGGACAGGGAGCCGCGAGACCCAGTACTTC. This codes for CASSWAGTGSRETQYF. The rearrangement links TRBV6-5 to TRBJ2-5, with 9 bases matching TRBD1. Germline-derived CDR1 and CDR2 are MNHEY and SVGAGI. The CDR3 length is 16 residues. The V and J ends lost 4 bases and 5 bases, in that order; junction bases with no gene match: 11.

This chain links TRBV19 with TRBJ2-1; D is tentatively TRBD1 or TRBD2 (6 bases each). This CDR3 contains 16 residues. The germline V and J ends were trimmed by 3 bases and 3 bases, with 15 bases remaining between them. Germline V gene lookup returns CDR1 LNHDA and CDR2 SQIVND (reference sequence). The CDR3 loop is CASSIRAEGGYNEQFF. The DNA of the CDR3 is TGTGCCAGTAGTATTCGAGCGGAGGGGGGCTACAATGAGCAGTTCTTC.

This clone was detected a few times. Within the sample, other DNA sequences also encode this same CDR3. The chain has TRBV5-1 and TRBJ2-3; D is uncertain. The CDR3 runs 14 residues. The germline V gene has CDR1 SGHRS and CDR2 YFSETQ. V lost 0 bases to trimming and J lost 0 bases, with 5 bases between them. DNA of the CDR3: TGCGCCAGCAGCTTGGGACGGAGCACAGATACGCAGTATTTT. Protein: CASSLGRSTDTQYF.

In DNA, the CDR3 is TGTGCCAGCTCACCACCTCGTCGGACTTCAACCGCAGATACGCAGTATTTT. Translation gives CASSPPRRTSTADTQYF. The chain links TRBV18 to TRBJ2-3; D possibly corresponds to TRBD2 (5 bases). CDR1 and CDR2 from the germline V gene are KGHSH and LQKENI. The CDR3 spans 17 residues. Between the trimmed V and J ends, which lost 0 bases and 4 bases, there was a span of 17 bases.